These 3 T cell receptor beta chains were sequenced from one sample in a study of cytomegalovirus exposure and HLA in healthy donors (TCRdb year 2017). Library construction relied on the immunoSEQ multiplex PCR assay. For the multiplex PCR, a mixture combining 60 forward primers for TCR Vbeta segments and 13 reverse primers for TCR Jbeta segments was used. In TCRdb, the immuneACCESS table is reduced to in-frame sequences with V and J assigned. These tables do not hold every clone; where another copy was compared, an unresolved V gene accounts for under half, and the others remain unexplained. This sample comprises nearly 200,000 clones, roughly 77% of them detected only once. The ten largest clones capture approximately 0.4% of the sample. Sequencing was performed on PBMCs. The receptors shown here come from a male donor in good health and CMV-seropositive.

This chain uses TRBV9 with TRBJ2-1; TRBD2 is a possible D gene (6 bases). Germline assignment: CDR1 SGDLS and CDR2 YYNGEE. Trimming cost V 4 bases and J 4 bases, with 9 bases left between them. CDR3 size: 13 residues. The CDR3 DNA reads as TGTGCCAGCAGCCCTAGCGTATACAATGAGCAGTTCTTC. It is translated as CASSPSVYNEQFF.

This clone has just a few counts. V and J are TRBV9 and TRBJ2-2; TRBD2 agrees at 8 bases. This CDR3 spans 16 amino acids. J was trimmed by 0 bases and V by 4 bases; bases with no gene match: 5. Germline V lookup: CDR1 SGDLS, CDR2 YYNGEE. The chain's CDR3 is CASSHSGDPNTGELFF. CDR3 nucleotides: TGTGCCAGCAGCCATAGCGGGGACCCGAACACCGGGGAGCTGTTTTTT.

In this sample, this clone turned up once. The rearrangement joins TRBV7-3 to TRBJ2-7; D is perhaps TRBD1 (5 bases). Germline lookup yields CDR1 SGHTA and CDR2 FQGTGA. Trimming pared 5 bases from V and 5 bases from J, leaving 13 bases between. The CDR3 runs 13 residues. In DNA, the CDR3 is TGTGCCAGCAGCCTGACCAGGGTCGACGAGCAGTACTTC. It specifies CASSLTRVDEQYF.